The sequence of this TCR beta chain was determined in a study of blood T cells in healthy people across ages. Study-wide findings and caveats: Donors of long life had a larger count of naive CD4+ cells and greater diversity than aged donors.

A second PCR of 7 to 11 cycles used a sample-barcoded 5' primer and a J-beta primer mix. Using its own MiXCR run on the 5' RACE reads, TCRdb lists one record per CDR3 protein. The sample has 790,000 or so distinct CDR3 sequences; less than 60% are singletons. This clonotype turned up a few times. Its cognate antigen is unknown. Every donor provided roughly 10 milliliters of peripheral blood. The receptor was isolated from a man of 80 years or more in good health. Sequencing input: blood.

The CDR3 region is CATSRATVINEKLFF. In DNA form, the CDR3 reads TGTGCCACCAGCAGAGCGACAGTGATTAATGAAAAACTGTTTTTT. The chain uses TRBV15 and TRBJ1-4; perhaps TRBD1 as D (5 bases). Germline V gene data show CDR1 as LNHNV and CDR2 as YYDKDF (reference sequence). The length of the CDR3 is 15 residues. V dropped 1 base and J dropped 4 bases, with 10 bases sitting between them.